Reported below is one T cell receptor beta chain. The antigen remains unidentified. The sample is drawn from a study of T cell clonotyping in hematopoietic cell transplantation. The table came from immunoSEQ multiplex PCR; TCRdb's copy has only in-frame clones and leaves some out. In the table there are more than 65,000 clones, just under 95% of which are singletons. Study-wide results and caveats: After transplant, recipient diversity fell while pathologically expanded clonotypes grew through day 180. Cells were unsorted, so CD4 and CD8 contributions were not separated.

The CDR3 runs 13 residues. Per germline, CDR1 MNHEY and CDR2 SVGAGI. The V end was cut by 5 bases, the J end by 5 bases, with 10 bases between. The rearrangement uses TRBV6-5 and TRBJ2-1; D perhaps matches TRBD1 (5 bases). The clonotype was recovered from a man between 45 and 60 years old in good health. Some clones in this sample may be carry-over from other donors' samples. Source material: peripheral blood mononuclear cells. CDR3 sequence (DNA): TGTGCCAGCAGTGACAGCTCTGACAATGAGCAGTTCTTC. Translated: CASSDSSDNEQFF.